This T cell receptor beta chain stems from a study of CD8+ T cells in alopecia areata. V dropped 2 bases and J dropped 8 bases, with 7 bases sitting between them. The CDR3 runs to 12 residues. Germline CDR1 reads LNHDA; CDR2 reads SQIVND (reference sequence). cDNA reverse transcribed from extracted RNA served as the sequencing template. Measured with immunoSEQ multiplex PCR; TCRdb has only the in-frame clones, and not every one. The sample carries about 30,000 clones, 62% recorded once. Sequenced input: NKG2D-high CD8+ T cells sorted from blood. This TCR derives from a human donor with alopecia areata. J is TRBJ2-1 and V is TRBV19; possibly TRBD2 for D (6 bases). The CDR3 DNA reads TGTGCCAGTAGTATACCTAGCGATGAGCAGTTCTTC. As protein: CASSIPSDEQFF.